This T cell receptor beta chain was recovered during a study of vaccination and CD4 T cells after COVID-19. Study context: Every participant had a vaccine, which was either BNT162b2 or mRNA-1273, given in two doses. Control cultures were given a CEFX pool, an HIV-1 Nef pool, or no peptide. Overlapping spike peptides of SARS-CoV-2, HCoV-NL63, HCoV-OC43 and HCoV-229E stimulated the cells.

Sequenced with the Oncomine TCR Beta short-read assay was DNA taken from cultured CD4+ T cells. TCRdb fed the PCR reads into MiXCR, producing one record per CDR3 protein. This sample has about 11,000 distinct CDR3 sequences, with 40% to 55% found just once. As to this clonotype: Its matching antigen is unknown.

This sample's treatment: 10-day PBMC culture with coronavirus spike peptide pools or control peptides (ViraFEST assay). The CDR3 spans 12 residues. Trimming left V 6 bases short and J 10 bases short, with 13 bases between. Germline V gene lookup returns CDR1 DFQATT and CDR2 SNEGSKA (reference sequence). Sequenced material: CD4+ T cells from blood, cultured in vitro. This chain joins TRBV20-1 and TRBJ1-6, with TRBD1 as a possible D gene (5 bases). The origin of this receptor is a human donor who had recovered from COVID-19. As DNA, the CDR3 is TGCAGTGCCGTGCGGGGGGGGTCACCCCTCCACTTT. It encodes CSAVRGGSPLHF.